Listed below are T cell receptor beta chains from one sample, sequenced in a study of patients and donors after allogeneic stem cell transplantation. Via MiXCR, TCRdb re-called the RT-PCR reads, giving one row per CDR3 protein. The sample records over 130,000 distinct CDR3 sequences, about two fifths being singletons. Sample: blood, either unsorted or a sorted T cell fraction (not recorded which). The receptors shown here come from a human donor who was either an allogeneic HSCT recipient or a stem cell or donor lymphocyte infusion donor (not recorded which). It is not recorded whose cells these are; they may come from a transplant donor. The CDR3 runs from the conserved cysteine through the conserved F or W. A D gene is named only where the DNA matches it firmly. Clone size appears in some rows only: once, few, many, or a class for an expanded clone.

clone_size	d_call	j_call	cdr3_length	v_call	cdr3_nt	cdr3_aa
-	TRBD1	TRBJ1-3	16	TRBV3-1	TGTGCCAGCAGCCAAACCAACAGGGGGCCGCGAAACACCATATATTTT	CASSQTNRGPRNTIYF
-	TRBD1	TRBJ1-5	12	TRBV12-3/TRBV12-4	TGTGCCAGCACCCTGGGACAGGGCCCCCAGCATTTT	CASTLGQGPQHF
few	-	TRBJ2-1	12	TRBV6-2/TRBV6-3	TGTGCCAGCAGTTCCTGGCCCCATGAGCAGTTCTTC	CASSSWPHEQFF
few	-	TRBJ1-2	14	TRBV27	TGTGCCAGCAGGAACGGTTCCCTAAACTATGGCTACACCTTC	CASRNGSLNYGYTF
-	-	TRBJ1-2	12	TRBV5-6	TGTGCCAGCAGCTTAGACAGTCGGAGCGTCACCTTC	CASSLDSRSVTF
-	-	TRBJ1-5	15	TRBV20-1	TGCAGTGCTAGAGCGGAGGGTGAGGGCAATCAGCCCCAGCATTTT	CSARAEGEGNQPQHF
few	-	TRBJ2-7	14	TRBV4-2	TGTGCCAGCAGCCGCTTCGACAGCTCCTACGAGCAGTACTTC	CASSRFDSSYEQYF
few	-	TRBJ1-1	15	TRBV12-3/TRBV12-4	TGTGCCAGCAGTTTTCGGTTATTAAGGAACACTGAAGCTTTCTTT	CASSFRLLRNTEAFF
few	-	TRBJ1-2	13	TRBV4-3	TGCGCCAGCAGCCAAGAACGAAATTATGGCTACACCTTC	CASSQERNYGYTF
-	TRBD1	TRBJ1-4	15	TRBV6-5	TGTGCCAGCAGTCGGGACAGCGCAACTAATGAAAAACTGTTTTTT	CASSRDSATNEKLFF
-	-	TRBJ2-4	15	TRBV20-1	TGCAGTGCTAGAGAGTCTGTACTAACCAAAAACATTCAGTACTTC	CSARESVLTKNIQYF
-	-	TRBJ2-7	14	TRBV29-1	TGCAGCGTATCAGGGTCCAACAGGGCCTACGAGCAGTACTTC	CSVSGSNRAYEQYF
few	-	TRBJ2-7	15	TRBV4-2	TGTGCCAGCAGCCAAGATCACGGGAGCTCCTACGAGCAGTACTTC	CASSQDHGSSYEQYF
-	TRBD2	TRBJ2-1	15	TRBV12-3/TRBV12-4	TGTGCCAGCAGCCCGACTAGCGGGGGCCTTAATGAGCAGTTCTTC	CASSPTSGGLNEQFF
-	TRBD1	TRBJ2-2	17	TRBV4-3	TGCGCCAGCAGCCAAGAGGGTACAGGGGAAGGCACCGGGGAGCTGTTTTTT	CASSQEGTGEGTGELFF
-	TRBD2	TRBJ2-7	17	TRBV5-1	TGCGCCAGCAGCTTCCGAGCGGGGCATCCAATGCCATACGAGCAGTACTTC	CASSFRAGHPMPYEQYF